This T cell receptor (beta chain) was observed in a study of T-cell memory formation after mild COVID-19. Study-level points and caveats: Pre-infection memory contained some responding clones, which suggested that cross-reactive memory had joined. Most CD4+ clones that shrank were in CM and EM, while CD8+ ones turned up in EMRA.

There are 14 residues in the CDR3. Trimming shortened V by 2 bases and J by 4 bases, and 9 bases separated the two germline ends. Germline loops: CDR1 SGHRS, CDR2 YFSETQ. Concerning this clonotype itself: Its cognate antigen is unknown.

TCRdb passed the 5' RACE reads through MiXCR, listing each CDR3 protein once. The repertoire includes 350,000 to 500,000 distinct CDR3 sequences, 18% of them detected once, and roughly 21% sits in the top ten. This chain uses TRBV5-1 with TRBJ2-2; D unresolved. The sequencing sample was made of PBMCs or a T cell subset sorted from them (not recorded which). This TCR was sampled from a man in his late teens or twenties who had mild COVID-19 (a few samples of this study predate the infection). Cell type and time point are not known. The CDR3 loop reads CASSFTAPTGELFF. The CDR3 coding sequence is TGCGCCAGCAGCTTTACGGCGCCCACCGGGGAGCTGTTTTTT. The full variable domain, rest sourced from reference TRBV5-1 and TRBJ2-2, is KAGVTQTPRYLIKTRGQQVTLSCSPISGHRSVSWYQQTPGQGLQFLFEYFSETQRNKGNFPGRFSGRQFSNSRSEMNVSTLELGDSALYLCASSFTAPTGELFFGEGSRLTVL.